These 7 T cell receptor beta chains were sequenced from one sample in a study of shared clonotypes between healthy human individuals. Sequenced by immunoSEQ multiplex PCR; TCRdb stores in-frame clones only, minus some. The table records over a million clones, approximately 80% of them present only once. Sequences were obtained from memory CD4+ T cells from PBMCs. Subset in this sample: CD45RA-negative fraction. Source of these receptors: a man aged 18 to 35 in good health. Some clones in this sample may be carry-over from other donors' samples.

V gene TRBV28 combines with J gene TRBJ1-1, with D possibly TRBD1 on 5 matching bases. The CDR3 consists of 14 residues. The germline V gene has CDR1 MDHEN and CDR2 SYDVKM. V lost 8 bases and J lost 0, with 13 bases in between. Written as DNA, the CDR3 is TGTGCCAGCGTTGGGGGGGGAATGAACACTGAAGCTTTCTTT. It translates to CASVGGGMNTEAFF.

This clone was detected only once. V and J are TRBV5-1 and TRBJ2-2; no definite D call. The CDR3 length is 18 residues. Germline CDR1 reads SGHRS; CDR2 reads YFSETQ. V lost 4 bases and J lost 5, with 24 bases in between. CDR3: CASSPQMGRQYRTGELFF. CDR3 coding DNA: TGCGCCAGCAGCCCCCAGATGGGAAGGCAATACCGGACCGGGGAGCTGTTTTTT.

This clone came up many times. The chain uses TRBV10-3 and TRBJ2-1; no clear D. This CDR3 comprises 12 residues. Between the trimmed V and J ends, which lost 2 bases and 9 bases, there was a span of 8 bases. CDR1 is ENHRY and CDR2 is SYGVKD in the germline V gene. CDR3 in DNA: TGTGCCATCAGTGAGATACTCTCTGAGCAGTTCTTC. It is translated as CAISEILSEQFF.

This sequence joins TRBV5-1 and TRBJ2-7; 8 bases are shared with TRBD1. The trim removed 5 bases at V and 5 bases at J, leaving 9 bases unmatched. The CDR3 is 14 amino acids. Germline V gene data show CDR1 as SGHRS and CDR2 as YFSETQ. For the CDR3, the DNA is TGCGCCAGCAGTAGACAGGGGTCAATGGACGAGCAGTACTTC. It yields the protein CASSRQGSMDEQYF.

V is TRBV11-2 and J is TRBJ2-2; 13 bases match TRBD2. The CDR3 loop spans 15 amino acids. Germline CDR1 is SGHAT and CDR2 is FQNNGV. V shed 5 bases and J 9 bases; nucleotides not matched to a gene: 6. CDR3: CASSLWTSGSRELFF. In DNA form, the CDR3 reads TGTGCCAGCAGCCTTTGGACTAGCGGGAGCCGGGAGCTGTTTTTT.

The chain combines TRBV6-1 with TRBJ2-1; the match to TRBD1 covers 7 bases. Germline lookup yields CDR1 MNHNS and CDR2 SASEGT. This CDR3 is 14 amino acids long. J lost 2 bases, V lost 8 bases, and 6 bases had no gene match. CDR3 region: CASDTGTAYNEQFF. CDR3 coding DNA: TGTGCCAGCGATACCGGGACAGCCTACAATGAGCAGTTCTTC.

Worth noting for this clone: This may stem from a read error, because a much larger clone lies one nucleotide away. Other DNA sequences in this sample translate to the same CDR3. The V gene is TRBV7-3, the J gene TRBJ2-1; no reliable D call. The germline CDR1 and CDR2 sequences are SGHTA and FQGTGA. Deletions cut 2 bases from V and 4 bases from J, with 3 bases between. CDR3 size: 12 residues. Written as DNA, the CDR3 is TGTGCCAGCAGCTTAGGGTACAATGAGCAGTTCTTC. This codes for CASSLGYNEQFF.